The 2 T cell receptor beta chains below all came from one sample that was sequenced in a study of OX40 agonist ivuxolimab in advanced cancers. Assay used: immunoSEQ multiplex PCR; TCRdb lists only in-frame clones, some missing. Among just over 50,000 clones listed, about 86% were seen once. The material was CD4+ or CD8+ T cells sorted from blood, obtained in a trial of the OX40 agonist ivuxolimab. These receptors were taken from an adult with an advanced solid tumor such as melanoma, head and neck, liver or kidney cancer.

The rearrangement links TRBV18 to TRBJ2-5; 9 nucleotides match TRBD1. This CDR3 is 14 amino acids long. Germline loops: CDR1 KGHSH, CDR2 LQKENI. J lost 5 bases, V lost 4 bases, and 5 bases had no gene match. CDR3 amino acids: CASSRGQGPETQYF. CDR3 sequence (DNA): TGTGCCAGCTCACGGGGACAGGGACCGGAGACCCAGTACTTC.

This chain uses TRBV9 with TRBJ2-1; D possibly corresponds to TRBD1 (5 bases). The germline gives CDR1 SGDLS, CDR2 YYNGEE. The CDR3 is made up of 15 amino acids. Between the trimmed V and J ends, which lost 3 bases and 0 bases, there was a span of 10 bases. CDR3 sequence (DNA): TGTGCCAGCAGCGCGGACACCAGCTCCTACAATGAGCAGTTCTTC. It yields the protein CASSADTSSYNEQFF.